This TCR beta chain emerged from a study of Ad26.COV2.S vaccination and SARS-CoV-2 variants. Broader study findings: Responses of T cells in total may have been underestimated by the TCR breadth and depth analyses. Vaccine and placebo groups showed comparable non-spike TCR breadth.

On this clone: The antigen is unknown.

The CDR3 extends over 12 amino acids. Trimming removed 8 bases from V and 5 bases from J, with 13 bases in between. CDR1 and CDR2 (germline): SEHNR, FQNEAQ (reference sequence). Profiling relied on immunoSEQ multiplex PCR, and the TCRdb table lists in-frame clones only, not all of them. The sample has some 190,000 clones, about 83% seen once. The chain couples TRBV7-9 to TRBJ2-7; D gene ambiguous. Sequenced here: peripheral blood, sampled after recovery from COVID-19. The sequence was collected from a human donor who had recovered from COVID-19. In DNA, the CDR3 is TGTGCCAGCCGGTCAATAGGCGACGAGCAGTACTTC. Protein sequence: CASRSIGDEQYF.